This TCR beta chain is from a study of healthy donors' naive CD4 and CD8 T cells. V was trimmed by 3 bases and J by 3 bases, leaving 9 bases between them. This CDR3 is 15 amino acids long. Looked up from germline, CDR1 is MNHNS and CDR2 is SASEGT. Starting from approximately 500 ng of total RNA, TCR libraries were made with linear amplification. From the reads, TCRdb called clonotypes with MiXCR, one entry per CDR3 protein. The profile covers 180,000 or so distinct CDR3 sequences, with around 74% appearing a single time and about 2.1% taken by the ten largest. Source material: naive CD4+ and CD8+ T cells sorted from blood, pooled from several donors. This clonotype was sampled from a pool of human donors in good health; the sample pools cells from several healthy donors. V and J are TRBV6-1 and TRBJ1-6; possibly TRBD1 for D (5 bases). The CDR3 loop reads CASSEMQGYNSPLHF. CDR3 bases: TGTGCCAGCAGTGAGATGCAGGGCTATAATTCACCCCTCCACTTT.